This is a list of T cell receptor beta chains from one sample in a study of PD-1 blockade in classical Hodgkin lymphoma. Repertoires were generated with immunoSEQ multiplex PCR, while TCRdb's copy carries only in-frame clones and drops some. The sample yields 35,000 to 40,000 clones, about 91% seen once. The sample was peripheral blood mononuclear cells (PBMCs), taken before the second cycle of nivolumab. The receptors here all came from a human donor with classical Hodgkin lymphoma. Both conserved end residues are part of each CDR3. Fields, in order: V gene, D gene, J gene, clone size, CDR3 DNA, CDR3 protein. D genes are given only for firm matches. Clone size is stated in some rows and not others, as once, few, many or a class when expanded.

TRBV28,NA,TRBJ1-1,NA,TGTGCCAGCAGCCCGACATTGGCGAACACTGAAGCTTTCTTT,CASSPTLANTEAFF
TRBV10-3,NA,TRBJ2-7,once,TGTGCCATCAGTGATTCAGGACGGGGAACCTACGAGCAGTACTTC,CAISDSGRGTYEQYF
TRBV6-1,NA,TRBJ1-1,NA,TGTGCCAGCTTGGAAAGTTTGAACACTGAAGCTTTCTTT,CASLESLNTEAFF
TRBV7-9,TRBD2,TRBJ2-1,NA,TGTGCCAGCAGCTACGGGACTAGCGGCGTCAATGAGCAGTTCTTC,CASSYGTSGVNEQFF
TRBV7-9,NA,TRBJ1-4,NA,TGTGCCAGCAGCTTAGCCAGTCCAACTAATGAAAAACTGTTTTTT,CASSLASPTNEKLFF
TRBV2,NA,TRBJ2-2,NA,TGTGCCAGCAGGAGAAGGGCGGACACCGGGGAGCTGTTTTTT,CASRRRADTGELFF
TRBV19,TRBD1,TRBJ1-5,few,TGTGCCAGTGGGTCCCGGACAGGGGGCGCCTATAGCAATCAGCCCCAGCATTTT,CASGSRTGGAYSNQPQHF
TRBV10-2,TRBD2,TRBJ2-7,NA,TGCGCCAGTAACCCAGGACTAGCGGGCTTCTACGAGCAGTACTTC,CASNPGLAGFYEQYF
TRBV20-1,NA,TRBJ2-4,NA,TGCAGTGCTAGAGATCGAGCAGAGACGCACTTC,CSARDRAETHF
TRBV4-1,NA,TRBJ2-3,once,TGCGCCAGCAGCGAATATATGGGGTCCGGGCCAGATACGCAGTATTTT,CASSEYMGSGPDTQYF
TRBV7-6,NA,TRBJ2-7,once,TGTGCCAGCAGCTTAGTTACAGGGAGCGGATACGAGCAGTACTTC,CASSLVTGSGYEQYF
TRBV7-9,TRBD1,TRBJ2-2,NA,TGTGCCAGCAGCCTAATGAGGGGGCAGGGGACCGGGGAGCTGTTTTTT,CASSLMRGQGTGELFF
TRBV29-1,TRBD2,TRBJ2-1,NA,TGCAGCGTATCGAGCGGGAGGCTTAATGAGCAGTTCTTC,CSVSSGRLNEQFF
TRBV11-2,TRBD2,TRBJ2-5,NA,TGTGCCAGCAGCACGGGACTAGCGGGCACCCAGGAGGAGACCCAGTACTTC,CASSTGLAGTQEETQYF
TRBV7-3,TRBD2,TRBJ2-1,NA,TGTGCCAGCAGCTTGACTAGCGGGAGAATTGGGCGCAATGAGCAGTTCTTC,CASSLTSGRIGRNEQFF
TRBV7-9,NA,TRBJ2-7,NA,TGTGCCAGCAGCCGAGGCTACGAGCAGTACTTC,CASSRGYEQYF
TRBV21-1,NA,TRBJ2-5,NA,TGTGCCAGCAGCAAAATCCGAATGCCCCAGTACTTC,CASSKIRMPQYF
TRBV5-7,TRBD2,TRBJ2-7,NA,TGTGCCAGCAGCTTAACTGAGCGGGGCTCCTACGAGCAGTACTTC,CASSLTERGSYEQYF
TRBV7-6,NA,TRBJ1-3,NA,TGTGCCAGCAGCTTAGGGGTCGGGGATGGAAACACCATATATTTT,CASSLGVGDGNTIYF
TRBV19,NA,TRBJ1-5,NA,TGTGCCAGTAGTCCGGGGACCGATCAGCCCCAGCATTTT,CASSPGTDQPQHF
TRBV7-9,TRBD2,TRBJ2-3,NA,TGTGCCAGCAGCTTAGTCCCAGCGGGAGTCACAGATACGCAGTATTTT,CASSLVPAGVTDTQYF
TRBV30,NA,TRBJ2-7,NA,TGTGCCTGGAGTTTTGGCGGCAATTCCTACGAGCAGTACTTC,CAWSFGGNSYEQYF
TRBV19,TRBD2,TRBJ2-7,once,TGTGCCAGTACATCAACGGGAGGGCCCCAATACGAGCAGTACTTC,CASTSTGGPQYEQYF
TRBV6-6,NA,TRBJ1-5,NA,TGTGCCAGCACCCTCCCCTTACACCAAGGGCCCCAGCATTTT,CASTLPLHQGPQHF
TRBV6-5,TRBD2,TRBJ2-7,NA,TGTGCCAGCAGTTACGGGAGGGTCCGAGAGCAGTACTTC,CASSYGRVREQYF
TRBV10-3,NA,TRBJ2-3,NA,TGTGCCATCAGAGCCTCCGGGACGGCCGGAACAGATACGCAGTATTTT,CAIRASGTAGTDTQYF
TRBV19,NA,TRBJ2-7,NA,TGTGCCAGTGCACAGGGCGACTACGAGCAGTACTTC,CASAQGDYEQYF
TRBV19,NA,TRBJ1-3,NA,TGTGCCAGTAGTTTGCGGGGCTCTGGAAACACCATATATTTT,CASSLRGSGNTIYF